These 16 T cell receptor beta chains were sequenced from one sample in a study of PD-1 blockade in classical Hodgkin lymphoma. Each of the patients experienced relapse following autologous stem cell transplantation, and their brentuximab vedotin exposure differed. This table comes from immunoSEQ multiplex PCR, and its TCRdb copy is limited to in-frame clones, with some not included. This table has fewer than 25,000 clones, 70% to 90% appearing once. This material consisted of peripheral blood mononuclear cells (PBMCs), taken before the second cycle of nivolumab. Receptors were obtained from a human donor with classical Hodgkin lymphoma.

The V call is TRBV9, the J call TRBJ2-2; 7 bases fit TRBD1. Germline-derived CDR1 and CDR2 are SGDLS and YYNGEE. The V gene end was trimmed by 3 bases and the J gene end by 2 bases; junction bases not matched to a gene: 4. The CDR3 spans 15 residues. The CDR3, as DNA: TGTGCCAGCAGCGCGGGGACAGCCAACACCGGGGAGCTGTTTTTT. This translates into CASSAGTANTGELFF.

The rearrangement links TRBV5-8 to TRBJ2-2, with 8 nucleotides matching TRBD1. Germline V gene data show CDR1 as SGHTS and CDR2 as YDEGEE. The CDR3 consists of 15 residues. Trimming cost V 0 bases and J 6 bases; bases outside gene matches: 4. DNA for the CDR3: TGTGCCAGCAGCTTGGGAGGACAGGGTTCCGGGGAGCTGTTTTTT. It yields the protein CASSLGGQGSGELFF.

There are a few counts of this clone. The V call is TRBV10-3, the J call TRBJ1-1; D unresolved. The CDR3 is 16 amino acids. The V end was cut by 3 bases, the J end by 2 bases, with 16 bases between. Germline CDR1 ENHRY, CDR2 SYGVKD. The DNA of the CDR3 is TGTGCCATCAGTGATTATTTGAGCGGGATTAACACTGAAGCTTTCTTT. It encodes CAISDYLSGINTEAFF.

The chain links TRBV10-3 to TRBJ1-6; D possibly corresponds to TRBD1 (5 bases). The V gene's germline CDR1 is ENHRY and CDR2 SYGVKD. There are 16 residues in the CDR3. Between the trimmed V and J ends, which lost 2 bases and 2 bases, there was a span of 10 bases. Here the CDR3 DNA reads TGTGCCATCAGTGAGCAAATGGGGGCCTATAATTCACCCCTCCACTTT. Amino acid sequence: CAISEQMGAYNSPLHF.

This sequence joins TRBV10-3 and TRBJ1-1; 7 bases map to TRBD1. Trimming cost V 6 bases and J 3 bases; bases outside gene matches: 7. This CDR3 has 14 amino acids. Per germline, CDR1 ENHRY and CDR2 SYGVKD. CDR3 nucleotide sequence: TGTGCCATCAGGACCCGGGACAGTGACACTGAAGCTTTCTTT. This translates into CAIRTRDSDTEAFF.

This chain connects TRBV4-3 to TRBJ1-5; D possibly corresponds to TRBD1 (5 bases). This CDR3 spans 13 amino acids. V was trimmed by 0 bases and J by 5 bases, leaving 5 bases between them. Germline V CDR1 and CDR2: LGHNA, YSLEER. The DNA for the CDR3 is TGCGCCAGCAGCCAAGACAGGGATCAGCCCCAGCATTTT. It yields the protein CASSQDRDQPQHF.

V gene TRBV5-6 combines with J gene TRBJ2-5; TRBD1 aligns across 12 bases. This CDR3 spans 16 amino acids. Per germline, CDR1 SGHDT and CDR2 YYEEEE. V trimming: 4 bases; J trimming: 0 bases; junction bases outside the gene matches: 4. In DNA, the CDR3 is TGTGCCAGCAGCGGGGGGACAGGGGGCTACCAAGAGACCCAGTACTTC. It encodes CASSGGTGGYQETQYF.

This rearrangement joins TRBV7-3 to TRBJ2-2; possibly TRBD1 or TRBD2 for D (5 bases each). V was shortened by 1 base and J by 0 bases, with 9 bases between the two germline ends. This CDR3 spans 16 amino acids. The V gene's germline CDR1 is SGHTA and CDR2 FQGTGA. Here the CDR3 DNA reads TGTGCCAGCAGCTTAAGGGGGTCAGCGAACACCGGGGAGCTGTTTTTT. Translating gives CASSLRGSANTGELFF. The full variable domain, in which reference TRBV7-3 and TRBJ2-2 provide the parts outside the CDR3, is GAGVSQTPSNKVTEKGKYVELRCDPISGHTALYWYRQSLGQGPEFLIYFQGTGAADDSGLPNDRFFAVRPEGSVSTLKIQRTERGDSAVYLCASSLRGSANTGELFFGEGSRLTVL.

The chain carries TRBV4-1 and TRBJ2-7; possible D gene TRBD1, 5 bases. The CDR3 length is 13 residues. From germline, CDR1 is MGHRA and CDR2 YSYEKL. The V end lost 1 base, the J end lost 5 bases, and 9 bases lay between the germline ends. The CDR3 sequence: CASSQGQGHEQYF. The CDR3 DNA follows: TGCGCCAGCAGCCAAGGGCAGGGCCACGAGCAGTACTTC.

In its sample, this clone was seen once. The chain has TRBV28 and TRBJ1-5, with 7 bases that match TRBD1. The trim removed 11 bases at V and 6 bases at J, leaving 16 bases unmatched. This CDR3 region has 15 residues. CDR1 MDHEN and CDR2 SYDVKM come from the germline V gene. CDR3 nucleotides: TGTGCCGCCGGAGGGGGCGCTTACCCGGGTCAGCCCCAGCATTTT. This sequence encodes CAAGGGAYPGQPQHF.

The rearrangement links TRBV2 to TRBJ2-1; D possibly corresponds to TRBD2 (6 bases). With 6 bases removed from V and 0 bases from J, the gap between germline ends came to 12 bases. This CDR3 spans 15 amino acids. The V gene's germline CDR1 is SNHLY and CDR2 FYNNEI. In DNA, the CDR3 is TGTGCCAGCAGCGTCGGACTAAACTCCTACAATGAGCAGTTCTTC. Its translation is CASSVGLNSYNEQFF.

The rearrangement joins TRBV9 to TRBJ1-1, with D perhaps TRBD1 (6 bases). The germline gives CDR1 SGDLS, CDR2 YYNGEE. The CDR3 loop spans 17 amino acids. With 4 bases removed from V and 2 bases from J, the gap between germline ends came to 21 bases. The CDR3 sequence: CASSLLERTAINTEAFF. CDR3 DNA: TGTGCCAGCAGCCTCCTGGAGCGGACAGCTATCAACACTGAAGCTTTCTTT.

The sample holds one count of this clone. The chain joins TRBV14 to TRBJ2-1; D remains ambiguous. Germline V CDR1 and CDR2: SGHDN, FVKESK. Between the trimmed V and J ends, which lost 3 bases and 0 bases, there was a span of 12 bases. There are 16 residues in the CDR3. The CDR3: CASSHFPKSSYNEQFF. The CDR3 DNA sequence: TGTGCCAGCAGCCATTTCCCAAAGAGCTCCTACAATGAGCAGTTCTTC. Full variable domain (missing parts from reference TRBV14 and TRBJ2-1): EAGVTQFPSHSVIEKGQTVTLRCDPISGHDNLYWYRRVMGKEIKFLLHFVKESKQDESGMPNNRFLAERTGGTYSTLKVQPAELEDSGVYFCASSHFPKSSYNEQFFGPGTRLTVL.

The rearrangement joins TRBV6-5 to TRBJ1-2, with 7 bases aligning to TRBD1. J gave up 2 bases and V 7 bases, and 4 bases lay outside the gene matches. The CDR3 covers 13 residues. The germline gives CDR1 MNHEY, CDR2 SVGAGI. CDR3 bases: TGTGCCAGCAAACAACAGGGGAACTATGGCTACACCTTC. It yields the protein CASKQQGNYGYTF.

This clone has more than one count but fewer than ten. The rearrangement uses TRBV13 and TRBJ1-1; D gene uncertain. The V gene lost 4 bases and the J gene lost 1 base, with 10 bases spanning the gap. This CDR3 spans 14 amino acids. Per the germline V gene, CDR1 is PRHDT and CDR2 is FYEKMQ (reference sequence). The CDR3 region is CASSSLDSNTEAFF. The CDR3 nucleotides are TGTGCCAGCAGCTCCCTGGACTCGAACACTGAAGCTTTCTTT.

This clone has only one observation. The gene calls are TRBV18 and TRBJ1-1; no definite D call. This CDR3 has 14 amino acids. Trimming removed 0 bases at V and 8 bases at J, with 13 bases between. The germline gives CDR1 KGHSH, CDR2 LQKENI. CDR3 protein: CASSPPIGVGEAFF. The DNA for the CDR3 is TGTGCCAGCTCACCACCGATCGGGGTAGGAGAAGCTTTCTTT.